This T cell receptor (beta chain) was observed in a study of shared clonotypes between healthy human individuals. Whole-study context: The cohort had a couple of women and a few men, ages 18 to 49.

In regard to this clone: Its antigen remains unknown. This sample includes further DNA sequences coding for the same CDR3.

Study conclusions and caveats: Relative to clonotypes present in all four donors, those not shared had lower generation probabilities. The rarefaction results pointed to incomplete sorted-subset sequencing despite large depth.

Clones were read by immunoSEQ multiplex PCR, and TCRdb kept only the in-frame ones, dropping some. In the table there are about 600,000 clones, more than 95% of which are singletons. Germline V lookup: CDR1 SGHNT, CDR2 YYREEE (reference sequence). Losses at the gene ends were 0 bases for V and 5 bases for J; bases not matched to a gene: 0. This CDR3 comprises 15 residues. Sequenced sample: naive CD4+ T cells sorted from blood. Documented subset: CD45RA+ positively selected. The chain recombines TRBV5-4 with TRBJ2-5, with 14 nucleotides matching TRBD2. The receptor comes from a woman in her twenties or thirties in good health. The CDR3 DNA is TGTGCCAGCAGCTTGGGACTAGCGGGAGGGGAGACCCAGTACTTC. This sequence encodes CASSLGLAGGETQYF.